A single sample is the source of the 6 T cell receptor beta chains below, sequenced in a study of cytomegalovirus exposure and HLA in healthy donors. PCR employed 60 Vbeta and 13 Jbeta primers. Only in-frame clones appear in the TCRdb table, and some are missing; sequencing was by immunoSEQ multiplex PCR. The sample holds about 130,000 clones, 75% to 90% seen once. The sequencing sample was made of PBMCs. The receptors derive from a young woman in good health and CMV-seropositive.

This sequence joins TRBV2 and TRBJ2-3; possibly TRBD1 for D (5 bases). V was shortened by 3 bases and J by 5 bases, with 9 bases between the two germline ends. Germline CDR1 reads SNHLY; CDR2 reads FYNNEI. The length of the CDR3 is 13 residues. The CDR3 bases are TGTGCCAGCAGTGACAGGGTGGTAGATACGCAGTATTTT. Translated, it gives CASSDRVVDTQYF.

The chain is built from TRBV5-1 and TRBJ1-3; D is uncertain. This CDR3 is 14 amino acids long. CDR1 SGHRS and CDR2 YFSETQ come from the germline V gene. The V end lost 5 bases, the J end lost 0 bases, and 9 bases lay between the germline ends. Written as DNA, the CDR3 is TGCGCCAGCAGGGAGACCAGCTCTGGAAACACCATATATTTT. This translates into CASRETSSGNTIYF.

Here the CDR3 reads CASSLSVFNEQFF. The CDR3, as DNA: TGTGCCAGCAGCTTATCCGTCTTCAATGAGCAGTTCTTC. V usage is TRBV11-3 and J usage is TRBJ2-1; no definite D call. The CDR3 extends over 13 amino acids. CDR1 and CDR2 from the germline V gene are SGHNT and YENEEA. V was cut by 2 bases and J by 6 bases, with 8 bases left in between.

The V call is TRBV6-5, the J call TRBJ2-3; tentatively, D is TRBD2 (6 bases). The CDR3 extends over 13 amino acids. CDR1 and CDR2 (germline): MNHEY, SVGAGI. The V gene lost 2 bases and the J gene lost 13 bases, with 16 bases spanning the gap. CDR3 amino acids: CASSYQTSEEKYF. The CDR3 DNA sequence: TGTGCCAGCAGTTACCAGACTAGTGAGGAAAAGTATTTT.

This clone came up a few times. CDR3 residues: CASSPIDRSRYGYTF. As DNA, the CDR3 is TGTGCCAGCAGCCCTATAGACAGGTCTCGGTATGGCTACACCTTC. The chain combines TRBV6-1 with TRBJ1-2; tentative D call: TRBD1 (6 bases). There are 15 residues in the CDR3. The V and J ends lost 6 bases and 5 bases respectively, with 19 bases between them. Looked up from germline, CDR1 is MNHNS and CDR2 is SASEGT.

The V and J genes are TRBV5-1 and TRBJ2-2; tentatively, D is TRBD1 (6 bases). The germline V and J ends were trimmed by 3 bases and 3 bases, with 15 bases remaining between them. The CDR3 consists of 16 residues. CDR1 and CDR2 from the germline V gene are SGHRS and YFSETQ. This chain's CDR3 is CASSSVTGTDTGELFF. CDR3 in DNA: TGCGCCAGCAGCTCCGTTACAGGGACCGACACCGGGGAGCTGTTTTTT.